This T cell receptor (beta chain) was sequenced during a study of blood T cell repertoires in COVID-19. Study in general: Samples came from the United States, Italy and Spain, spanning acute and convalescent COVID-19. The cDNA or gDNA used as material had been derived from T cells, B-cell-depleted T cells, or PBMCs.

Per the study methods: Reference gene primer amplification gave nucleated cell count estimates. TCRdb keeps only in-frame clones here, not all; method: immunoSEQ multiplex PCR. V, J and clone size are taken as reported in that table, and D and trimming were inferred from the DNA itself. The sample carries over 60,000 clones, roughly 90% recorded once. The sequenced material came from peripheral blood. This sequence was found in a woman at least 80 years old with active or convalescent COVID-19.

The CDR3 region is CASSLTTGVVTQYF. The CDR3 DNA is TGTGCCAGCAGTTTGACGACAGGGGTGGTGACCCAGTACTTC. The chain couples TRBV28 to TRBJ2-5; 8 bases match TRBD1. J gave up 7 bases and V 3 bases, and 7 bases lay outside the gene matches. This CDR3 has 14 residues. Germline V gives CDR1 MDHEN, CDR2 SYDVKM.